The sequence of this TCR beta chain was determined in a study of T cells in Graves' hyperthyroidism and ophthalmopathy. Notes on the study in general: The model predicted ophthalmopathy a median roughly 6.3 months before onset.

Newly diagnosed hyperthyroidism, duration under 2 months, in patients aged 18 to 65. This clonotype was seen a few times. What it binds is unknown. Regions amplified from RNA transcripts were the TCR beta CDR3 regions. HTBI primers were the set used in a first-round RT-PCR of the TCR CDR3. MiXCR was run by TCRdb on the multiplex PCR reads, yielding one entry per CDR3 protein. The table shows about 840,000 distinct CDR3 sequences, with 38% occurring only once. The CDR3 covers 15 residues. CDR1 is MGHRA, CDR2 YSYEKL, per germline. V was shortened by 0 bases and J by 1 base, with 10 bases between the two germline ends.

Sequenced material: blood. The chain uses TRBV4-1 and TRBJ2-7; D unclear. The source is a young man with Graves' hyperthyroidism. CDR3 nucleotides: TGCGCCAGCAGCCAAGATAGGCACGCTTCCTACGAGCAGTACTTC. It is translated as CASSQDRHASYEQYF.